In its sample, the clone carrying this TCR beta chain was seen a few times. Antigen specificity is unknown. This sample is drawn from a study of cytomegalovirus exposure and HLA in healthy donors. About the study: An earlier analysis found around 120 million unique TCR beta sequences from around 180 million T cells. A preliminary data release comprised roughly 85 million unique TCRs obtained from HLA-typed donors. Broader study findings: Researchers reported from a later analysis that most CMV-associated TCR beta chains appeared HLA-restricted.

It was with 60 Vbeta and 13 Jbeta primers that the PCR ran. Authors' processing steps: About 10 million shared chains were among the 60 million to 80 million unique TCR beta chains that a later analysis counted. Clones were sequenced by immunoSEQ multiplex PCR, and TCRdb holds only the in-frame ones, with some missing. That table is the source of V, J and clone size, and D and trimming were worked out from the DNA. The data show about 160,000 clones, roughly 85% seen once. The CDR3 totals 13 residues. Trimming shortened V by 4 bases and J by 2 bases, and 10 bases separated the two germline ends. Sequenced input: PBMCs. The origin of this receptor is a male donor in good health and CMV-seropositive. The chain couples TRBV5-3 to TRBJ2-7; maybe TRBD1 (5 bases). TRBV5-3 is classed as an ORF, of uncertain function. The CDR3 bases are TGTGCCAGAAGCACAACAGGTACCTACGAGCAGTACTTC. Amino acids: CARSTTGTYEQYF.